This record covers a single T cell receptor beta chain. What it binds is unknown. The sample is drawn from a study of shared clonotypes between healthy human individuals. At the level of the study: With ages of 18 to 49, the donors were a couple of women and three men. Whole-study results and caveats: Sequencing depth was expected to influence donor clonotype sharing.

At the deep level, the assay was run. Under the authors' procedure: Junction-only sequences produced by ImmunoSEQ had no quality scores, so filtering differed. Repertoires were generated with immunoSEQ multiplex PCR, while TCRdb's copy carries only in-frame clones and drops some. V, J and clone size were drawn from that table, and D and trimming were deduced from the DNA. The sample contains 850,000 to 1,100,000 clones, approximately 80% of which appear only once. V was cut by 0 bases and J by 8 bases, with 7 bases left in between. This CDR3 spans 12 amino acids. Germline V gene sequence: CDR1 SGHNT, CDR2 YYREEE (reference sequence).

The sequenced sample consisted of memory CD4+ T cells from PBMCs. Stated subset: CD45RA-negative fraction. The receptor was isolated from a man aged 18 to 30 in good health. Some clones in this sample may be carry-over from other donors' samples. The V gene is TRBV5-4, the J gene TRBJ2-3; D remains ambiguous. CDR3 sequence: CASSLGASTQYF. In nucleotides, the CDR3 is TGTGCCAGCAGCTTGGGGGCGAGTACGCAGTATTTT.